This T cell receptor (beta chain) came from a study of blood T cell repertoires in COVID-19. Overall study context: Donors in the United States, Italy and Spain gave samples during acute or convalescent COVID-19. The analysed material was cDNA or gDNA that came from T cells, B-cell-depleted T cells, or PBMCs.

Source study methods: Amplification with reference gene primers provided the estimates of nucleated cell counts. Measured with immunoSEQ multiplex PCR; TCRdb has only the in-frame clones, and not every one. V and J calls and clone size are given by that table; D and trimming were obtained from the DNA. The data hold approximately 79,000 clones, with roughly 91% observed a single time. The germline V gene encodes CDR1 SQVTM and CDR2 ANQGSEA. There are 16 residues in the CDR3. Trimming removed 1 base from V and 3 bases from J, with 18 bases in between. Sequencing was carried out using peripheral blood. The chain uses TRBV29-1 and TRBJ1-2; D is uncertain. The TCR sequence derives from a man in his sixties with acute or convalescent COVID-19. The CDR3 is CSVEGEVLGPHYGYTF. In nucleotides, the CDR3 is TGCAGCGTTGAAGGAGAGGTGCTAGGCCCGCACTATGGCTACACCTTC.